This record covers a single TCR beta chain. Its antigen is undetermined. The table came from immunoSEQ multiplex PCR; TCRdb's copy has only in-frame clones and leaves some out. The data contain around 95,000 clones, around nine tenths of them singletons. These data come from a study of T cell responses to AZD1222 COVID-19 vaccine. Study-level points and caveats: Unmutated regions of variants are reportedly targeted by nearly half of spike-specific TCRs. Clonal diversity was possibly underestimated; the donors were predominantly white British and more often female. After the peak T cell response, and only then, were repertoires sampled.

Sequencing was performed on peripheral blood, taken on day 0 of AZD1222 vaccination. This TCR was recovered from an adult in good health.

In DNA, the CDR3 is TGCAGTGCTAGTTCTGGCGGGCTCCACGAGTACTTC. Translation: CSASSGGLHEYF. This chain connects TRBV20-1 to TRBJ2-5; the D gene is possibly TRBD2 (5 bases). Germline values: CDR1 DFQATT, CDR2 SNEGSKA (reference sequence). The CDR3 contains 12 residues. Trimming removed 3 bases at V and 12 bases at J, with 17 bases between.